These 19 T cell receptor beta chains came from one sample sequenced in a study of Ad26.COV2.S vaccination and SARS-CoV-2 variants. This sample's treatment: approximately 18 received Ad26.COV2.S at low or high dose, single or two shots; 5 received placebo; per-sample allocation not given. Collection of the samples took place on day 63 after the first injection of vaccine or placebo. Clones were read by immunoSEQ multiplex PCR, and TCRdb kept only the in-frame ones, dropping some. The sample carries a few hundred thousand clones, around 87% recorded once. The starting material was peripheral blood, obtained in a trial of Ad26.COV2.S vaccine versus placebo. These receptors originate from a person between 18 and 65 years old who received the Ad26.COV2.S COVID-19 vaccine or a placebo.

For the CDR3, the DNA is TGTGCCAGCAGCTTCAACGGAGAAAAGACCCAGTACTTC. Translated, it gives CASSFNGEKTQYF. The gene calls are TRBV7-2 and TRBJ2-5; no firm D call. Germline V lookup: CDR1 SGHTA, CDR2 FQGNSA. This CDR3 contains 13 residues. V was trimmed by 3 bases and J by 6 bases, leaving 11 bases between them.

The gene calls are TRBV15 and TRBJ2-3; 10 bases agree with TRBD2. Germline CDR1 reads LNHNV; CDR2 reads YYDKDF (reference sequence). The CDR3 covers 17 residues. Trimming cost V 0 bases and J 0 bases; bases outside gene matches: 3. The CDR3 spells CATSRDLAGASTDTQYF. Written as DNA, the CDR3 is TGTGCCACCAGCAGAGATCTAGCGGGGGCTAGCACAGATACGCAGTATTTT.

Written as DNA, the CDR3 is TGTGCCAGCTCACCCGAGGGAATTGGCTACACCTTC. Its protein is CASSPEGIGYTF. The chain has TRBV18 and TRBJ1-2; no clear D gene. V was shortened by 3 bases and J by 7 bases, with 9 bases between the two germline ends. The germline CDR1 and CDR2 sequences are KGHSH and LQKENI. The CDR3 sequence is 12 residues long.

Written as DNA, the CDR3 is TGTGCCAGCAGCCGGGGTGGGTACGACAATGAGCAGTTCTTC. This codes for CASSRGGYDNEQFF. The chain combines TRBV7-9 with TRBJ2-1; TRBD2 might be the D (5 bases). Germline V gives CDR1 SEHNR, CDR2 FQNEAQ (reference sequence). Trimming left V 5 bases short and J 5 bases short, with 13 bases between. The CDR3 covers 14 residues.

The rearrangement joins TRBV2 to TRBJ2-7; D unresolved. The germline V gene encodes CDR1 SNHLY and CDR2 FYNNEI. The CDR3 has 14 amino acids. V lost 2 bases, J lost 2 bases, and 10 bases lay in between. DNA of the CDR3: TGTGCCAGCAGTGAAAGCAGCCCAACCTACGAGCAGTACTTC. Residues: CASSESSPTYEQYF.

This clone has just a few counts. V usage is TRBV15 and J usage is TRBJ2-3; 10 nucleotides line up with TRBD1. This CDR3 spans 14 amino acids. Germline V gives CDR1 LNHNV, CDR2 YYDKDF (reference sequence). V shed 4 bases, J shed 6 bases, and the junction held 4 bases outside the gene matches. CDR3 sequence reads: CATSIRQGADTQYF. CDR3 bases: TGTGCCACCAGCATTAGACAGGGGGCTGATACGCAGTATTTT.

The chain has TRBV5-5 and TRBJ1-1; D is undetermined. The V end lost 5 bases, the J end lost 1 base, and 9 bases lay between the germline ends. The CDR3 loop spans 13 amino acids. Per germline, CDR1 SGHKS and CDR2 YYEKEE (reference sequence). The CDR3 spells CASSLISNTEAFF. CDR3 coding DNA: TGTGCCAGCAGTCTAATCTCGAACACTGAAGCTTTCTTT.

The count of this clone is one. The DNA for the CDR3 is TGTGCTAGTGGTTTGGTAGGGGGGCGAGAAGGGGCTTTCTTT. It encodes CASGLVGGREGAFF. V gene TRBV12-5 combines with J gene TRBJ1-1; a possible D gene is TRBD1 (6 bases). Per the germline V gene, CDR1 is LGHNT and CDR2 is FRNRAP. Trimming left V 0 bases short and J 11 bases short, with 16 bases between. There are 14 residues in the CDR3.

The V call is TRBV6-6, the J call TRBJ2-1; D uncertain. Trimming removed 6 bases at V and 0 bases at J, with 9 bases between. Germline V lookup: CDR1 MNHNY, CDR2 SVGAGI (reference sequence). The CDR3 loop spans 14 amino acids. CDR3 nucleotide sequence: TGTGCCAGCAGCGAGGAAGGCTCCTACAATGAGCAGTTCTTC. Its translation: CASSEEGSYNEQFF.

V is TRBV19 and J is TRBJ2-2; D tentatively fits TRBD1 or TRBD2 (5 bases each). CDR3 length equals 17 residues. V shed 10 bases and J shed 3 bases, with 24 bases lying between them. Germline values: CDR1 LNHDA, CDR2 SQIVND (reference sequence). The CDR3 nucleotides read TGTGCCACTCGACCAACGAGGGGAACCGCTTACACCGGGGAGCTGTTTTTT. It specifies CATRPTRGTAYTGELFF.

The chain combines TRBV5-1 with TRBJ2-7; TRBD1 agrees at 9 bases. The CDR3 consists of 16 residues. Germline CDR1 is SGHRS and CDR2 is YFSETQ. J gave up 4 bases and V 0 bases, and 8 bases lay outside the gene matches. The CDR3 nucleotides are TGCGCCAGCAGCTTGGGATGGACAGGGGATGGGTACGAGCAGTACTTC. Residues: CASSLGWTGDGYEQYF.

The V call is TRBV2, the J call TRBJ2-1; a weak D match, TRBD2 (6 bases). Trimming shortened V by 5 bases and J by 4 bases, and 9 bases separated the two germline ends. This CDR3 is 13 amino acids long. The germline V gene encodes CDR1 SNHLY and CDR2 FYNNEI. The CDR3 nucleotides are TGTGCCAGCAGTTCAAGCGGGTACAATGAGCAGTTCTTC. Its translation is CASSSSGYNEQFF.

This rearrangement joins TRBV29-1 to TRBJ2-2; TRBD1 aligns across 10 bases. Trimming took 7 bases from V and 6 from J; bases not matched to a gene: 11. CDR3 length: 15 residues. Germline V gene data show CDR1 as SQVTM and CDR2 as ANQGSEA. The DNA for the CDR3 is TGCAGCGCCAAGGATGGGACAGGGGTGGCCGGGGAGCTGTTTTTT. Translation: CSAKDGTGVAGELFF.

The chain carries TRBV24-1 and TRBJ2-1, with 7 nucleotides matching TRBD2. Germline V gene lookup returns CDR1 KGHDR and CDR2 SFDVKD. The CDR3 covers 16 residues. The trim removed 4 bases at V and 4 bases at J, leaving 9 bases unmatched. The DNA of the CDR3 is TGTGCCACCAGTGACGCCTCGACTAGCCCATACAATGAGCAGTTCTTC. Translating gives CATSDASTSPYNEQFF.

This chain uses TRBV5-1 with TRBJ1-2; 9 nucleotides match TRBD1. The V segment lost 3 bases and the J segment 8 bases; nucleotides outside the gene matches: 11. The CDR3 has 15 residues. The germline V gene encodes CDR1 SGHRS and CDR2 YFSETQ. The chain's CDR3 is CASSSELTGGYGYTF. The CDR3 region has the DNA TGCGCCAGCAGCTCGGAACTTACAGGGGGCTACGGCTACACCTTC.

The V gene is TRBV11-2, the J gene TRBJ1-1; 10 bases are shared with TRBD1. With V trimmed by 5 bases and J by 5 bases, 5 bases remained unmatched. The CDR3 loop spans 14 amino acids. Germline assignment: CDR1 SGHAT and CDR2 FQNNGV. The CDR3 is CASSHGQGETEAFF. The CDR3 DNA reads TGTGCCAGCAGCCATGGACAGGGGGAAACTGAAGCTTTCTTT.

This sequence joins TRBV18 and TRBJ1-4; D unresolved. The germline gives CDR1 KGHSH, CDR2 LQKENI. Trimming cost V 3 bases and J 8 bases, with 16 bases left between them. The CDR3 sequence is 15 residues long. CDR3 nucleotide sequence: TGTGCCAGCTCACCTTCCGAATTTCTAGGGGAAAAACTGTTTTTT. Translated: CASSPSEFLGEKLFF.

CDR3 nucleotides: TGTGCCAGCAGTTCCTCGGGGACAGGGGGCAGGAAACTGTTTTTT. It yields the protein CASSSSGTGGRKLFF. The chain couples TRBV6-5 to TRBJ1-4, with 12 nucleotides matching TRBD1. Germline trimming cut 4 bases from V and 11 bases from J; bases unmatched to any gene: 8. The length of the CDR3 is 15 residues. In germline, CDR1 is MNHEY, CDR2 SVGAGI.

For this clone: This CDR3 is also generated by other DNA sequences in the sample. V and J are TRBV6-5 and TRBJ2-7; D gene unclear. Germline V gene lookup returns CDR1 MNHEY and CDR2 SVGAGI. V gave up 0 bases and J gave up 3 bases, with 6 bases separating them. The CDR3 sequence is 13 residues long. The CDR3 here is CASSYSSSYEQYF. The CDR3 DNA sequence: TGTGCCAGCAGTTACTCGTCCAGCTACGAGCAGTACTTC.